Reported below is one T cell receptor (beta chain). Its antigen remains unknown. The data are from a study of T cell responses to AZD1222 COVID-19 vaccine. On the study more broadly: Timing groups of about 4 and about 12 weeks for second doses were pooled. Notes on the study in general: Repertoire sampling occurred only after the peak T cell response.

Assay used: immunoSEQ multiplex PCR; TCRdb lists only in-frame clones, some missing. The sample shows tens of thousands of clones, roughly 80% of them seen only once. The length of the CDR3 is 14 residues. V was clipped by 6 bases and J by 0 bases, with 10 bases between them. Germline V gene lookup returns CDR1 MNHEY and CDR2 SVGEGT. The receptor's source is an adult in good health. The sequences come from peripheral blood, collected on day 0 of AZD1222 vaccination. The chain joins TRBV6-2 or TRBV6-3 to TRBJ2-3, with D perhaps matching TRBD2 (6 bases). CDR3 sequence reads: CASSWDSSTDTQYF. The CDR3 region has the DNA TGTGCCAGCAGCTGGGACTCGAGCACAGATACGCAGTATTTT.